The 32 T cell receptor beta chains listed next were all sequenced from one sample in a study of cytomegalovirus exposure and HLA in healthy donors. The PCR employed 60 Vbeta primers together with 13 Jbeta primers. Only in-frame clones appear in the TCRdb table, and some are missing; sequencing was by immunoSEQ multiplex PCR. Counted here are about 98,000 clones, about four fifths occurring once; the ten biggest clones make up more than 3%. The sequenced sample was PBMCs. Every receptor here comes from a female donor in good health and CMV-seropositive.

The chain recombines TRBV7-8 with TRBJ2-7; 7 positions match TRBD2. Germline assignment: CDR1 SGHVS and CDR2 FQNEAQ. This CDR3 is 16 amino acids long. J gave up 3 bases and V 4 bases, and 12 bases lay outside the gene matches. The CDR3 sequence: CASSSPGTTSHYEQYF. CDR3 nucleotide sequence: TGTGCCAGCAGCTCTCCCGGGACTACAAGTCACTACGAGCAGTACTTC.

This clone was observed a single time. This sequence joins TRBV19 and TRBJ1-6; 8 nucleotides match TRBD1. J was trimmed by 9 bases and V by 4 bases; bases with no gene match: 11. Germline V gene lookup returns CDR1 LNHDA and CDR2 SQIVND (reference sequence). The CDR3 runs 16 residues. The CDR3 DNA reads TGTGCCAGTAGTACCGAACTCACAGGGGGAAGTTCACCCCTCCACTTT. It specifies CASSTELTGGSSPLHF.

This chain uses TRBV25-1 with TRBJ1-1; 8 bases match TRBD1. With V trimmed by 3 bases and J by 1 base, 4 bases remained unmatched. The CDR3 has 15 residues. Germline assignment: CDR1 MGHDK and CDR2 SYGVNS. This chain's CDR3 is CASSDRGQGNTEAFF. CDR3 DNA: TGTGCCAGCAGTGATCGAGGACAGGGGAACACTGAAGCTTTCTTT.

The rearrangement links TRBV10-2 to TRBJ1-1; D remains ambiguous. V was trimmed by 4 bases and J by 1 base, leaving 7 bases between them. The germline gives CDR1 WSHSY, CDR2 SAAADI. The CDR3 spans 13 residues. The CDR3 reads CASSGLRNTEAFF. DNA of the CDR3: TGCGCCAGCAGTGGACTGAGGAACACTGAAGCTTTCTTT.

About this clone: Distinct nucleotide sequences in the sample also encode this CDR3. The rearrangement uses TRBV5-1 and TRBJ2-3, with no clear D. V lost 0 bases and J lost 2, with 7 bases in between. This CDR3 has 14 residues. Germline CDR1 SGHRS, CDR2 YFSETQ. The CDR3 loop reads CASSLDSNTDTQYF. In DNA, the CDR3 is TGCGCCAGCAGCTTGGACAGCAACACAGATACGCAGTATTTT.

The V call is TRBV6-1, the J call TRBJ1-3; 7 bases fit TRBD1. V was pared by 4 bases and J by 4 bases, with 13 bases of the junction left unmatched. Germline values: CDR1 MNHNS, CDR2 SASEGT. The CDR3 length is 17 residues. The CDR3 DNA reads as TGTGCCAGCAGTGTCCTCTCTCTACGGGACAGCGGAAACACCATATATTTT. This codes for CASSVLSLRDSGNTIYF.

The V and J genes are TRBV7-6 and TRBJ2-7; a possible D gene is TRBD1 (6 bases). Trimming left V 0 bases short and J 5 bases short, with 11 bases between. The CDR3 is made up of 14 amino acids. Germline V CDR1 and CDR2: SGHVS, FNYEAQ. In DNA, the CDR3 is TGTGCCAGCAGCTTAGCGTCGGGACAAGACGAGCAGTACTTC. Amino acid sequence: CASSLASGQDEQYF.

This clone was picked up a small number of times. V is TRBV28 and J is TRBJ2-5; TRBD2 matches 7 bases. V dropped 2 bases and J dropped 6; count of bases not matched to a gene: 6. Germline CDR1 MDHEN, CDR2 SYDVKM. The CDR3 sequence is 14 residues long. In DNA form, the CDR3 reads TGTGCCAGCAGTTTACCACTAGCGCGAAAGACCCAGTACTTC. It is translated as CASSLPLARKTQYF.

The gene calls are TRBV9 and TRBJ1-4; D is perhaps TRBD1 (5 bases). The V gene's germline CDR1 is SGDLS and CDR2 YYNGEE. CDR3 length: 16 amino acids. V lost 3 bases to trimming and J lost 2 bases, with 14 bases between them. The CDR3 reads CASSAGRVYTNEKLFF. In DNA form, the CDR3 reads TGTGCCAGCAGCGCCGGCAGGGTGTACACTAATGAAAAACTGTTTTTT.

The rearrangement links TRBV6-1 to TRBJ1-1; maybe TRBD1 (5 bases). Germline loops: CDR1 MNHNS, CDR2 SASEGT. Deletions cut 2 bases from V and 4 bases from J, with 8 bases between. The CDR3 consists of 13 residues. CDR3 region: CASSELGGTEAFF. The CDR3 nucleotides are TGTGCCAGCAGTGAACTCGGGGGCACTGAAGCTTTCTTT.

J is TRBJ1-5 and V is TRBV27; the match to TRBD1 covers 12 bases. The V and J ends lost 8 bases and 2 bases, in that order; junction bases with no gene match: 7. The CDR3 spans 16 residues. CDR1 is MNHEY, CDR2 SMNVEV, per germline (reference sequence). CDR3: CASQGQGAWGNQPQHF. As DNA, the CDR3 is TGTGCCAGCCAGGGACAGGGGGCCTGGGGCAATCAGCCCCAGCATTTT.

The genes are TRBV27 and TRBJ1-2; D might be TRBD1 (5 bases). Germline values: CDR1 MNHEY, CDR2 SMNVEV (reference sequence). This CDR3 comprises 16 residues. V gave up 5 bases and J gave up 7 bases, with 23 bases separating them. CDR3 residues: CASSLDVGGSFLGYTF. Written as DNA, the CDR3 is TGTGCCAGCAGTCTCGACGTGGGGGGGAGTTTTCTTGGCTACACCTTC.

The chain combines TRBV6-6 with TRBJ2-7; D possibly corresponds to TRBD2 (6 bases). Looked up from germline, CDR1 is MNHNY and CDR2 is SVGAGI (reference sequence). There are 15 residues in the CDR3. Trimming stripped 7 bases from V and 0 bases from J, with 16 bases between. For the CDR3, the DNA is TGTGCCAGCACCAGAAATAGCGGACTCTCCTACGAGCAGTACTTC. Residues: CASTRNSGLSYEQYF.

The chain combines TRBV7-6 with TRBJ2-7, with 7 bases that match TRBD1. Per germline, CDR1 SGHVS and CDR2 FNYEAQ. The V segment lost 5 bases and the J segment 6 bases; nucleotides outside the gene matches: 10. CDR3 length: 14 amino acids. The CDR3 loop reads CASSQGQRGLEQYF. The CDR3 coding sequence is TGTGCCAGCAGCCAGGGACAGAGGGGTCTCGAGCAGTACTTC.

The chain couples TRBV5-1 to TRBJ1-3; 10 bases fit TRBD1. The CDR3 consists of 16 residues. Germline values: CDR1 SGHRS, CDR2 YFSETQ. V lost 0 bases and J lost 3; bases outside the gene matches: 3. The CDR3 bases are TGCGCCAGCAGCTTGGACGGACAGGGGGTTGGAAACACCATATATTTT. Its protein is CASSLDGQGVGNTIYF.

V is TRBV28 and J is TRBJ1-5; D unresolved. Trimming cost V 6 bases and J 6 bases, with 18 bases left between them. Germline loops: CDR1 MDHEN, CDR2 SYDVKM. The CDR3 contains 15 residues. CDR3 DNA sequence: TGTGCCAGCAGCCTAGCCCTCACTTCGAGTCAGCCCCAGCATTTT. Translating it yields CASSLALTSSQPQHF. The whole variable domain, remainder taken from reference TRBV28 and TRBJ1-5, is DVKVTQSSRYLVKRTGEKVFLECVQDMDHENMFWYRQDPGLGLRLIYFSYDVKMKEKGDIPEGYSVSREKKERFSLILESASTNQTSMYLCASSLALTSSQPQHFGDGTRLSIL.

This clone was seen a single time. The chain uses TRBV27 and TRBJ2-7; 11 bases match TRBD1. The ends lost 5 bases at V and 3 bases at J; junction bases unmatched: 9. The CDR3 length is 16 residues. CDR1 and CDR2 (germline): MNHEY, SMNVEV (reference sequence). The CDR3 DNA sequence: TGTGCCAGCAGTGTCGGACAGGGGGCATTTGGCTACGAGCAGTACTTC. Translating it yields CASSVGQGAFGYEQYF.

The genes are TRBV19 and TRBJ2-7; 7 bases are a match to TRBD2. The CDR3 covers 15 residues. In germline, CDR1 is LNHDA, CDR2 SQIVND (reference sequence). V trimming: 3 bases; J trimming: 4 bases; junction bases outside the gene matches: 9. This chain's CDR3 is CASSMSASGDYEQYF. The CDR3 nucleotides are TGTGCCAGTAGTATGAGTGCTAGCGGAGATTACGAGCAGTACTTC.

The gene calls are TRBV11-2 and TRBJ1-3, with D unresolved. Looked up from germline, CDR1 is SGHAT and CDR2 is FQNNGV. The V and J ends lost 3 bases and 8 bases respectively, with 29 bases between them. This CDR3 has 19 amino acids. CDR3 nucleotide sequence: TGTGCCAGCAGCTTTCTCCGGAAACCCCCGACGGGTTTTAGTTACACCATATATTTT. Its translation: CASSFLRKPPTGFSYTIYF.

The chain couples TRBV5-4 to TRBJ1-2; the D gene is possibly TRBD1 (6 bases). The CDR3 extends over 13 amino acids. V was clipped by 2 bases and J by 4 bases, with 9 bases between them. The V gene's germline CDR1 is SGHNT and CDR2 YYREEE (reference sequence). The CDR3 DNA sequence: TGTGCCAGCAGCTTCGGACAGACCTATGGCTACACCTTC. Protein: CASSFGQTYGYTF.

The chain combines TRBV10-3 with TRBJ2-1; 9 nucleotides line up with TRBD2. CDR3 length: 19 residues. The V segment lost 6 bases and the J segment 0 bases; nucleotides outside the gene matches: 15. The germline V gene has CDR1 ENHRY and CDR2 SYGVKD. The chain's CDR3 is CAISDRLAGVGSSYNEQFF. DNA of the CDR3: TGTGCCATCAGCGACAGATTAGCGGGAGTGGGAAGCTCCTACAATGAGCAGTTCTTC.

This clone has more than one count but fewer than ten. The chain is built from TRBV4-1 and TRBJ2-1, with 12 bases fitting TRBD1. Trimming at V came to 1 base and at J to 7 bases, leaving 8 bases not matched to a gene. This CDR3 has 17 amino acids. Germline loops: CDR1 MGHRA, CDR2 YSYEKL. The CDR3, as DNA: TGCGCCAGCAGCCAAGTCAGGGACAGGGGGCTAGGGAATGAGCAGTTCTTC. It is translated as CASSQVRDRGLGNEQFF.

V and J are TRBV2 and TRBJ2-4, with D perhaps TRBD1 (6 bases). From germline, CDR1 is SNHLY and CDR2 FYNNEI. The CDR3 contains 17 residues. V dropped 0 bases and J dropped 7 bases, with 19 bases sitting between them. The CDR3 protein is CASSEALQRMRGNIQYF. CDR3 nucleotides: TGTGCCAGCAGTGAAGCGCTTCAAAGGATGAGGGGGAACATTCAGTACTTC.

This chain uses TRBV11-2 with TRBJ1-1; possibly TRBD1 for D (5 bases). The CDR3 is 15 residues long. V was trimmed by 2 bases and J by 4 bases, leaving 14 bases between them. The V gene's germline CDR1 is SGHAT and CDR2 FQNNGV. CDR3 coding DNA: TGTGCCAGCAGCTTATTGGTAGGGGTGAGCACTGAAGCTTTCTTT. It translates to CASSLLVGVSTEAFF. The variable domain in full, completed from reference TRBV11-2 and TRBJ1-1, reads EAGVAQSPRYKIIEKRQSVAFWCNPISGHATLYWYQQILGQGPKLLIQFQNNGVVDDSQLPKDRFSAERLKGVDSTLKIQPAKLEDSAVYLCASSLLVGVSTEAFFGQGTRLTVV.

CDR3 DNA sequence: TGTGCCAGTAGTATAGCCCCGGGGGGAATCGAGACCCAGTACTTC. Its translation: CASSIAPGGIETQYF. V is TRBV19 and J is TRBJ2-5; 7 bases are shared with TRBD2. Germline assignment: CDR1 LNHDA and CDR2 SQIVND (reference sequence). Unmatched junction bases numbered 7, after V lost 1 base and J lost 5 bases. CDR3 length: 15 amino acids.

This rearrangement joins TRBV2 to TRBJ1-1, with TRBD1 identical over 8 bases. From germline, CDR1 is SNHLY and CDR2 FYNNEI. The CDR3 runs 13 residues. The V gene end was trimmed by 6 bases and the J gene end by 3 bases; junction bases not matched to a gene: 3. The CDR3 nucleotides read TGTGCCAGCAGACTACAGGGGGACACTGAAGCTTTCTTT. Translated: CASRLQGDTEAFF.

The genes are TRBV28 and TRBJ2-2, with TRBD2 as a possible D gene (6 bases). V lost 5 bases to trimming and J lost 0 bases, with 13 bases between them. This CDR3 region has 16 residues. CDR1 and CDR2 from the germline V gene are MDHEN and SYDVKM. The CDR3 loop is CASSLPGRPNTGELFF. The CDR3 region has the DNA TGTGCCAGCAGTCTCCCGGGGAGGCCGAACACCGGGGAGCTGTTTTTT.

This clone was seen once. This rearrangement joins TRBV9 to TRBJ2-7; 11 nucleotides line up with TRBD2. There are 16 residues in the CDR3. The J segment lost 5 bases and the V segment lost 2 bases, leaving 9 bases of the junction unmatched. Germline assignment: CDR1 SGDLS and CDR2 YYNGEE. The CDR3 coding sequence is TGTGCCAGCAGCGTCGAGAGACTAGCGGGACCCCACGAGCAGTACTTC. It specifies CASSVERLAGPHEQYF.

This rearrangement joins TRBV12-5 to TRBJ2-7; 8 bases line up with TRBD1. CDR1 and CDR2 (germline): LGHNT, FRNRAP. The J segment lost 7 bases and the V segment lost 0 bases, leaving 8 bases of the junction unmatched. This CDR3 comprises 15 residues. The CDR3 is CASGLVNRGRNEQYF. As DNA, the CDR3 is TGTGCTAGTGGTTTGGTAAACAGGGGGAGGAATGAGCAGTACTTC. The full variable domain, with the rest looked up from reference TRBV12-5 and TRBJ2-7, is DARVTQTPRHKVTEMGQEVTMRCQPILGHNTVFWYRQTMMQGLELLAYFRNRAPLDDSGMPKDRFSAEMPDATLATLKIQPSEPRDSAVYFCASGLVNRGRNEQYFGPGTRLTVT.

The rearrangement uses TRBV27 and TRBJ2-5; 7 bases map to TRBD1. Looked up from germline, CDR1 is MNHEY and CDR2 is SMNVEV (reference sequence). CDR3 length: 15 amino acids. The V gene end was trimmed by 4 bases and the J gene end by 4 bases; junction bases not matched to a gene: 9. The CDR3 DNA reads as TGTGCCAGCAGTTCCCGGGACAGTGGGAGAGAGACCCAGTACTTC. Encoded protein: CASSSRDSGRETQYF.

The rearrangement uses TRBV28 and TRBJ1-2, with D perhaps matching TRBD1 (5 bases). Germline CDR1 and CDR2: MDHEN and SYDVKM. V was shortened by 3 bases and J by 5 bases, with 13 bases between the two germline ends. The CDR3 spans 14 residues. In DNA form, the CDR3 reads TGTGCCAGCAGTTTGGGGGGGGACCGTTATGGCTACACCTTC. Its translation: CASSLGGDRYGYTF.

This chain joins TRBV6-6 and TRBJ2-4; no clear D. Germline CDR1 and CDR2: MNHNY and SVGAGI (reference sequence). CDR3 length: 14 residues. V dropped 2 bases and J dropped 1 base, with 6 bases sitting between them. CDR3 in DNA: TGTGCCAGCAGTTACCCCGGTGCCAAAAACATTCAGTACTTC. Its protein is CASSYPGAKNIQYF.